This T cell receptor beta chain was recovered during a study of identical twins. Regarding the study as a whole: The study reached conclusions through statistical analysis that was cross-sectional, not following the same donors.

Worth noting for this clonotype: Its antigen remains unidentified.

Germline CDR1 is MNHEY and CDR2 is SVGAGI. The CDR3 runs 14 residues. Trimming cost V 0 bases and J 4 bases, with 9 bases left between them. A universal primer site arose from template switching, and cDNA bore unique molecular identifiers. TCRdb called the 5' RACE reads again in MiXCR, with one record for every CDR3 protein. The data show around 340,000 distinct CDR3 sequences, roughly 9% seen once. Sequences were obtained from naive T cells sorted from blood. The V call is TRBV6-5, the J call TRBJ2-5; D gene unclear. This clonotype originated in a woman aged 50 to 60 in good health. The CDR3 DNA follows: TGTGCCAGCAGTTACTCAGGGATTTTAGAGACCCAGTACTTC. Amino acid sequence: CASSYSGILETQYF.